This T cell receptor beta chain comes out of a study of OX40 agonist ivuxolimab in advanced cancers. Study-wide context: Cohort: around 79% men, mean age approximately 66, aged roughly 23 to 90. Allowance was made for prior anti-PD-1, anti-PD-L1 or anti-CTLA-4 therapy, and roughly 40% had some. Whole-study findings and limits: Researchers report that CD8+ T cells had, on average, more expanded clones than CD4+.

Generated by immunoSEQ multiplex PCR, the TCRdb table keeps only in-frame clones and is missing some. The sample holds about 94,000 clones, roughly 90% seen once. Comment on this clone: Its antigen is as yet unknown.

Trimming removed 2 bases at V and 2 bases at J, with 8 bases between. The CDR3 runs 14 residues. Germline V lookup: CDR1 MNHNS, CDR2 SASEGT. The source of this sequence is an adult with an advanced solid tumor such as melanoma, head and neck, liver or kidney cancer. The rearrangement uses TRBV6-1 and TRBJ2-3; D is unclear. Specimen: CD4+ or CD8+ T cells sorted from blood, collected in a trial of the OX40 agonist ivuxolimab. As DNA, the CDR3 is TGTGCCAGCAGTGAACTCAAGGTCACAGATACGCAGTATTTT. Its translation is CASSELKVTDTQYF.